This TCR beta chain was retrieved from a study of monozygotic twins with inflammatory bowel disease. Germline V gene lookup returns CDR1 SGHDT and CDR2 YYEEEE. The CDR3 has 13 amino acids. On this clonotype: Its matching antigen is unknown.

For each CDR3 protein, TCRdb gives one entry from its re-call of the 5' RACE reads, without DNA. This sample contains under 200,000 distinct CDR3 sequences. Blood samples of roughly 2.5 ml were drawn from every donor. Investigators pulled total RNA out of whole blood and did not sort T cells. Study results and limitations: The study supported no single strong signal or clonotype linked to IBD. Repertoire similarity did not differ between concordant and discordant twins, possibly owing to limited power.

The rearrangement uses TRBV5-6 and TRBJ2-3. Specimen: blood. The receptor was isolated from a human donor with ulcerative colitis or Crohn's disease, or a healthy co-twin of an affected twin (not recorded which). Here the CDR3 reads CASALGVTDTQYF.